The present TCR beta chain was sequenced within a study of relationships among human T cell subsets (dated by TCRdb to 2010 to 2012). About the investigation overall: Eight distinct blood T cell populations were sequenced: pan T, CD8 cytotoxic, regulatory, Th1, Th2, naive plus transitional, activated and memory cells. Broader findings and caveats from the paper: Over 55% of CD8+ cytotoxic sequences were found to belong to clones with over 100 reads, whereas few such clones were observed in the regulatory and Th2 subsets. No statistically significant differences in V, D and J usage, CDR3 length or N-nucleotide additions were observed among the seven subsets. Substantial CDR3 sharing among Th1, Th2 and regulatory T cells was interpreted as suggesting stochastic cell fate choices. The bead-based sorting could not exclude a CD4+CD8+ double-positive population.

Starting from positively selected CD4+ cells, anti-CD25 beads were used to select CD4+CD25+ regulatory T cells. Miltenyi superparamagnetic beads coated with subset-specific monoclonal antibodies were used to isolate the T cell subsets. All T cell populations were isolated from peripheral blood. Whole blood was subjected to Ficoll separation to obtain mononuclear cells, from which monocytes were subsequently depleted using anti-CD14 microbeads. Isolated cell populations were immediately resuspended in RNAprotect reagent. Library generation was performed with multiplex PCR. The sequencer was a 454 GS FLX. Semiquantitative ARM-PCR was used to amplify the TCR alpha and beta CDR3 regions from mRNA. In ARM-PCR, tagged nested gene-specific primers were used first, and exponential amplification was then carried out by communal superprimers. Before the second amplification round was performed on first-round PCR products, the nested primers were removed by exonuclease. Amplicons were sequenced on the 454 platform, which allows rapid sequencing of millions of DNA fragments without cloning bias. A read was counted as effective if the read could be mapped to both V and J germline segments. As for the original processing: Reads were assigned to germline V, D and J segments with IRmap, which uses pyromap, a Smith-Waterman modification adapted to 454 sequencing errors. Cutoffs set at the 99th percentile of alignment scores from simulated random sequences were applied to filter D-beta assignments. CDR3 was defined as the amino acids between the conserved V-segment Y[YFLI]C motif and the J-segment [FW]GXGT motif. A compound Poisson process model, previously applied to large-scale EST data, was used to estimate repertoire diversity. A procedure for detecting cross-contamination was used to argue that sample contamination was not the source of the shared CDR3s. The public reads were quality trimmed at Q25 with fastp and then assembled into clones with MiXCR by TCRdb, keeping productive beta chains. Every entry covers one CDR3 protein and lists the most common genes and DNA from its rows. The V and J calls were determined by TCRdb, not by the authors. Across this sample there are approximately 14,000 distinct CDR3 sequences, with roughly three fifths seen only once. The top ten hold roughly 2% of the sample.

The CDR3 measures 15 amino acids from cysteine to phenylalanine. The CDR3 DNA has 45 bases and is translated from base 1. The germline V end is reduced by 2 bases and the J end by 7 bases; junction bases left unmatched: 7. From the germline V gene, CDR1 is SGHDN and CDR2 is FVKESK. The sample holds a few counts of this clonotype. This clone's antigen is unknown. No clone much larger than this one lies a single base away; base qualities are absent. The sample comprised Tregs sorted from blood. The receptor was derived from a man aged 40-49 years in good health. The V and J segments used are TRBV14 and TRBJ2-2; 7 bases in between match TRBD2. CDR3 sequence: CASSQQTSDYGELFF. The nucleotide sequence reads TGTGCCAGCAGCCAACAAACTAGCGACTACGGGGAGCTGTTTTTT.